The following is a TCR beta chain sequence with its context. These data belong to a study of cytomegalovirus exposure and HLA in healthy donors. The PCR made use of 60 Vbeta and 13 Jbeta primers. Method: immunoSEQ multiplex PCR; TCRdb's copy keeps in-frame clones and lacks some. Altogether roughly 100,000 clones are present, around 60% being singletons, with the ten largest covering around 3.5%. CDR3 length: 15 residues. Germline loops: CDR1 LNHDA, CDR2 SQIVND (reference sequence). V lost 5 bases and J 2 bases, leaving 16 bases between the germline ends. The sequencing sample was made of PBMCs. This receptor was taken from a woman in her 50s in good health and CMV-seronegative. The V call is TRBV19, the J call TRBJ2-7; maybe TRBD1 (6 bases). This CDR3 reads CASSPLAGTTYEQYF. The CDR3 DNA sequence: TGTGCCAGTAGTCCCCTCGCAGGGACAACCTACGAGCAGTACTTC.